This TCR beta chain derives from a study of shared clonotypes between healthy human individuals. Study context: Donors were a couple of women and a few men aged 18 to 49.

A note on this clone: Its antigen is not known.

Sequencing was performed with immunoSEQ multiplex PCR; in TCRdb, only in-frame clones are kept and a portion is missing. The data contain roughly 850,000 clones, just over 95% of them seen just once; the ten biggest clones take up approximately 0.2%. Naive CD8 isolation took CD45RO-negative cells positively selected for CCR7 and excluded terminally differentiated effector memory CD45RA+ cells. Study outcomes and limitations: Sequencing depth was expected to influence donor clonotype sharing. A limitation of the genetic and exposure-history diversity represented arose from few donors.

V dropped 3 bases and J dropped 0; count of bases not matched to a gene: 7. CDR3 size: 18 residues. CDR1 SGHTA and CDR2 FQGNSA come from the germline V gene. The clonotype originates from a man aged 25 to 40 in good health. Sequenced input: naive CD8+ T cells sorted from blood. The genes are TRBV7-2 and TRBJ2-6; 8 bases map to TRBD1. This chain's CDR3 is CASSFYRGSLSGANVLTF. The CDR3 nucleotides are TGTGCCAGCAGCTTCTACAGGGGGAGCCTCTCTGGGGCCAACGTCCTGACTTTC.